Below are 5 T cell receptor beta chains sequenced from a single sample in a study of blood T cell repertoires in COVID-19. TCRdb keeps only in-frame clones here, not all; method: immunoSEQ multiplex PCR. The sample lists over 300,000 clones; roughly nine tenths were seen once. Material: PBMCs or T cells enriched from blood (not recorded which). All receptors come from a woman in her twenties or thirties who had recovered from COVID-19.

The chain uses TRBV7-9 and TRBJ2-2, with unresolved D. The CDR3 consists of 15 residues. Germline CDR1 SEHNR, CDR2 FQNEAQ (reference sequence). Trimming removed 1 base from V and 1 base from J, with 7 bases in between. CDR3 residues: CASSLVPMNTGELFF. The DNA of the CDR3 is TGTGCCAGCAGCTTAGTTCCCATGAACACCGGGGAGCTGTTTTTT.

The gene calls are TRBV7-3 and TRBJ1-1; possible D gene TRBD1, 6 bases. Deletions cut 5 bases from V and 5 bases from J, with 12 bases between. The length of the CDR3 is 13 residues. Germline lookup yields CDR1 SGHTA and CDR2 FQGTGA. The DNA for the CDR3 is TGTGCCAGCAGCCTGCTAGGGGGAACTGAAGCTTTCTTT. Amino acids: CASSLLGGTEAFF.

This chain uses TRBV2 with TRBJ2-1; the match to TRBD1 covers 10 bases. V trimming: 11 bases; J trimming: 3 bases; junction bases outside the gene matches: 7. CDR3 length equals 14 residues. Germline V gene lookup returns CDR1 SNHLY and CDR2 FYNNEI. CDR3 in DNA: TGTGCCGGAAGACAGGGGGCGGTCTACAATGAGCAGTTCTTC. The encoded protein is CAGRQGAVYNEQFF.

This chain links TRBV5-1 with TRBJ1-1; the match to TRBD1 covers 7 bases. There are 14 residues in the CDR3. V lost 2 bases, J lost 6 bases, and 7 bases stayed unmatched. The germline V gene encodes CDR1 SGHRS and CDR2 YFSETQ. CDR3: CASSFRQGNSEAFF. The CDR3 DNA reads TGCGCCAGCAGCTTTAGACAGGGAAATTCTGAAGCTTTCTTT.

The chain has TRBV19 and TRBJ1-1; 7 bases match TRBD1. The CDR3 contains 15 residues. Germline V CDR1 and CDR2: LNHDA, SQIVND (reference sequence). Trimming removed 5 bases from V and 0 bases from J; junction bases left unmatched: 6. CDR3 nucleotide sequence: TGTGCCAGTAGTCCACTCAGGGGGATGAACACTGAAGCTTTCTTT. Translation gives CASSPLRGMNTEAFF.